This is a list of T cell receptor beta chains from one sample in a study of cytomegalovirus exposure and HLA in healthy donors. The table came from immunoSEQ multiplex PCR; TCRdb's copy has only in-frame clones and leaves some out. The sample shows roughly 130,000 clones, about 80% of them seen only once. Sequencing was carried out using PBMCs. These receptors all stem from a male donor in good health and CMV-seropositive. Each CDR3 is given with its conserved first and last residue. The D gene is left open where the match is weak. Part of the rows lack a size; the others show once, few, many or a class for expanded clones.

d_call	clone_size	v_call	j_call	cdr3_length	cdr3_aa	cdr3_nt
-	-	TRBV19	TRBJ1-5	13	CASNRGMDQPQHF	TGTGCCAGTAATAGAGGGATGGATCAGCCCCAGCATTTT
-	once	TRBV7-3	TRBJ2-1	16	CASSPRAASSYNEQFF	TGTGCCAGCAGCCCCCGAGCGGCCAGCTCCTACAATGAGCAGTTCTTC
-	-	TRBV4-3	TRBJ2-7	16	CASSQDVGDRPYEQYF	TGCGCCAGCAGCCAAGATGTAGGGGATAGACCCTACGAGCAGTACTTC
-	-	TRBV7-9	TRBJ2-7	17	CASSLPRNEVPTYEQYF	TGTGCCAGCAGCTTACCTCGCAACGAAGTACCTACCTACGAGCAGTACTTC
TRBD1	-	TRBV7-9	TRBJ1-2	16	CASSLAGTGGRSGYTF	TGTGCCAGCAGCTTAGCGGGGACAGGGGGTAGGTCTGGCTACACCTTC
TRBD1	-	TRBV15	TRBJ1-1	15	CATSREDRGQVGAFF	TGTGCCACCAGCAGAGAAGACAGGGGGCAGGTTGGAGCTTTCTTT
TRBD1	-	TRBV30	TRBJ2-7	14	CAWGVGQGAGEQYF	TGTGCCTGGGGGGTCGGACAGGGGGCAGGTGAGCAGTACTTC
-	-	TRBV11-2	TRBJ2-7	15	CASSLDLPSIYEQYF	TGTGCCAGCAGCTTAGATCTTCCTAGCATATACGAGCAGTACTTC
-	-	TRBV7-3	TRBJ1-2	16	CASRAQGGRGKYGYTF	TGTGCCAGCCGAGCCCAAGGGGGAAGGGGAAAATATGGCTACACCTTC
-	-	TRBV10-3	TRBJ1-5	13	CAISEHGNQPQHF	TGTGCCATCAGTGAGCACGGGAATCAGCCCCAGCATTTT
TRBD2	-	TRBV2	TRBJ2-5	17	CASRDPPTSGGAETQYF	TGTGCCAGCAGGGACCCCCCGACTAGCGGGGGGGCAGAGACCCAGTACTTC
-	few	TRBV11-3	TRBJ1-2	14	CASRIRGARYGYTF	TGTGCCAGCAGAATCAGGGGCGCCCGGTATGGCTACACCTTC
TRBD1	-	TRBV19	TRBJ1-1	13	CASRTGTHTEAFF	TGTGCCAGCCGGACAGGGACGCACACTGAAGCTTTCTTT
TRBD1	-	TRBV7-9	TRBJ1-1	13	CASSLGGTGEAFF	TGTGCCAGCAGCTTAGGGGGGACAGGAGAAGCTTTCTTT
TRBD2	-	TRBV7-8	TRBJ2-5	16	CASSLMASGGQETQYF	TGTGCCAGCAGCTTAATGGCTAGCGGGGGCCAAGAGACCCAGTACTTC
-	-	TRBV7-8	TRBJ1-5	13	CASSVQGSQPQHF	TGTGCCAGCAGCGTACAGGGTAGTCAGCCCCAGCATTTT
TRBD2	-	TRBV5-4	TRBJ2-5	16	CASTPSLAGAGETQYF	TGTGCCAGCACCCCTTCCTTAGCGGGAGCGGGAGAGACCCAGTACTTC
TRBD1	-	TRBV28	TRBJ1-4	16	CASSFAGTGGREKLFF	TGTGCCAGCAGTTTTGCCGGGACAGGGGGCAGGGAGAAACTGTTTTTT
-	-	TRBV5-4	TRBJ2-7	16	CASSLPGSQGSYEQYF	TGTGCCAGCAGCTTGCCGGGGTCTCAGGGGTCCTACGAGCAGTACTTC
TRBD2	-	TRBV5-6	TRBJ2-7	15	CASSLEGSGTYEQYF	TGTGCCAGCAGCTTGGAGGGTAGCGGGACCTACGAGCAGTACTTC
-	-	TRBV30	TRBJ1-2	14	CAWSPIFTSYGYTF	TGTGCCTGGAGTCCCATCTTCACAAGCTATGGCTACACCTTC
TRBD2	-	TRBV7-2	TRBJ2-5	15	CASSLRLAGQETQYF	TGTGCCAGCAGCTTAAGGCTAGCGGGCCAAGAGACCCAGTACTTC
TRBD1	few	TRBV10-2	TRBJ2-7	16	CASSLGDSLSSHEQYF	TGCGCCAGCTCCCTCGGGGACAGCCTATCGTCGCACGAGCAGTACTTC
TRBD2	once	TRBV28	TRBJ2-7	17	CASSFRVRGASSYEQYF	TGTGCCAGCAGTTTTAGGGTGCGGGGGGCGAGCTCCTACGAGCAGTACTTC
TRBD2	once	TRBV7-3	TRBJ2-3	15	CASSLLAGARDTQYF	TGTGCCAGCAGCTTATTAGCGGGGGCGAGAGATACGCAGTATTTT
-	-	TRBV11-2	TRBJ2-7	13	CASSQEGFYEQYF	TGTGCCAGCAGCCAGGAGGGATTCTACGAGCAGTACTTC
TRBD2	once	TRBV7-9	TRBJ2-3	15	CASTPSGLNTDTQYF	TGTGCCAGCACACCTTCGGGACTAAACACAGATACGCAGTATTTT
-	-	TRBV13	TRBJ2-3	17	CASSLTRQWVSTDTQYF	TGTGCCAGCAGCCTAACCCGACAGTGGGTGAGCACAGATACGCAGTATTTT
-	-	TRBV28	TRBJ2-7	13	CASSATSPYEQYF	TGTGCCAGCAGTGCAACTAGCCCCTACGAGCAGTACTTC
TRBD1	-	TRBV7-9	TRBJ2-5	18	CASSDTRTGGGIRETQYF	TGTGCCAGCAGTGATACACGGACAGGGGGAGGGATAAGGGAGACCCAGTACTTC
-	-	TRBV7-8	TRBJ2-7	14	CASSQGQALYEQYF	TGTGCCAGCAGCCAGGGCCAGGCCCTCTACGAGCAGTACTTC
-	-	TRBV28	TRBJ2-1	15	CASSLAPSFDNEQFF	TGTGCCAGCAGCTTAGCGCCTAGCTTCGACAATGAGCAGTTCTTC
-	few	TRBV19	TRBJ2-3	12	CASSISTDTQYF	TGTGCCAGTAGCATTAGCACAGATACGCAGTATTTT
TRBD2	once	TRBV5-1	TRBJ2-1	17	CASSNPRAGVPYNEQFF	TGCGCCAGCAGCAACCCCAGGGCGGGAGTGCCCTACAATGAGCAGTTCTTC
TRBD2	-	TRBV5-1	TRBJ2-7	15	CASSWTSGVGYEQYF	TGCGCCAGCAGCTGGACTAGCGGGGTAGGATACGAGCAGTACTTC
-	-	TRBV11-2	TRBJ2-3	18	CASSPFRGIRTSTDTQYF	TGTGCCAGCAGCCCCTTTAGAGGAATAAGGACTAGCACAGATACGCAGTATTTT
-	-	TRBV5-4	TRBJ2-3	13	CASSQLGPDTQYF	TGTGCCAGCAGCCAACTGGGCCCAGATACGCAGTATTTT
TRBD2	few	TRBV6-1	TRBJ2-5	15	CASSELAGESETQYF	TGTGCCAGCAGTGAACTGGCGGGGGAGTCAGAGACCCAGTACTTC
-	-	TRBV6-1	TRBJ2-7	14	CASRTLTNGDEQYF	TGTGCCAGCAGGACTCTGACCAACGGGGACGAGCAGTACTTC
TRBD1	-	TRBV11-3	TRBJ2-7	16	CASSLERGQGNYEQYF	TGTGCCAGCAGCTTAGAAAGGGGACAGGGGAACTACGAGCAGTACTTC
-	-	TRBV2	TRBJ2-5	13	CASSDRVAETQYF	TGTGCCAGCAGTGACAGGGTGGCAGAGACCCAGTACTTC
-	-	TRBV15	TRBJ2-3	19	CATSRGRSAAVDSTDTQYF	TGTGCCACCAGCAGAGGGAGGTCGGCGGCAGTAGATAGCACAGATACGCAGTATTTT
-	-	TRBV4-1	TRBJ2-3	15	CASSQIRGATDTQYF	TGCGCCAGCAGCCAGATTCGCGGGGCCACAGATACGCAGTATTTT
TRBD2	-	TRBV2	TRBJ2-7	15	CASSASSGSALEQYF	TGTGCCAGCAGCGCCTCTAGCGGGAGCGCCCTCGAGCAGTACTTC
-	-	TRBV27	TRBJ1-1	14	CASSFWASTTEAFF	TGTGCCAGCAGTTTTTGGGCCTCAACAACTGAAGCTTTCTTT
TRBD2	-	TRBV6-6	TRBJ2-7	15	CASSYSGGFSYEQYF	TGTGCCAGCAGTTACTCGGGAGGGTTCTCCTACGAGCAGTACTTC
TRBD2	-	TRBV7-2	TRBJ2-1	14	CASRTSGRSVRQFF	TGTGCCAGCAGAACTAGCGGGAGGTCCGTCAGACAGTTCTTC
TRBD1	-	TRBV5-4	TRBJ1-2	16	CASSIDRASLTGGYTF	TGTGCCAGCAGCATTGACAGGGCGAGCCTCACGGGAGGCTACACCTTC
-	-	TRBV6-5	TRBJ2-2	12	CASSNGGRELFF	TGTGCCAGCAGTAACGGGGGGCGCGAGCTGTTTTTT
TRBD1	-	TRBV5-1	TRBJ2-2	14	CASSPGTGREELFF	TGCGCCAGCAGCCCCGGGACAGGGCGAGAGGAGCTGTTTTTT
TRBD1	-	TRBV27	TRBJ2-7	13	CASSHRDRYEQYF	TGTGCCAGCAGTCACCGGGACAGGTACGAGCAGTACTTC
TRBD1	-	TRBV9	TRBJ1-1	15	CASSPRTGLNTEAFF	TGTGCCAGCAGCCCCAGGACAGGCCTGAACACTGAAGCTTTCTTT
-	-	TRBV9	TRBJ2-1	15	CASSDRGGLYNEQFF	TGTGCCAGCAGCGACCGCGGCGGTCTCTACAATGAGCAGTTCTTC
-	-	TRBV13	TRBJ1-2	13	CASSLGSRYGYTF	TGTGCCAGCAGCTTAGGGTCTCGGTATGGCTACACCTTC
-	-	TRBV4-3	TRBJ2-3	18	CASSQEGHTGRGRDTQYF	TGCGCCAGCAGCCAAGAGGGCCATACAGGTAGGGGAAGAGATACGCAGTATTTT
-	-	TRBV5-1	TRBJ2-3	14	CASALDQVGDTQYF	TGCGCCAGCGCCTTAGATCAGGTTGGAGATACGCAGTATTTT
-	-	TRBV27	TRBJ1-2	13	CASSYRSNYGYTF	TGTGCCAGCAGTTACAGAAGTAACTATGGCTACACCTTC
TRBD1	-	TRBV7-6	TRBJ2-7	14	CASSRGQGASEQYF	TGTGCCAGCAGCCGGGGACAGGGGGCAAGCGAGCAGTACTTC
TRBD2	-	TRBV7-8	TRBJ2-5	14	CASSLADSGGQGYF	TGTGCCAGCAGCTTAGCGGATAGCGGGGGCCAAGGGTACTTC